A single sample is the source of the 19 T cell receptor beta chains below, sequenced in a study of T cell responses to AZD1222 COVID-19 vaccine. Profiled with immunoSEQ multiplex PCR; TCRdb holds only in-frame clones, not every one. Among roughly 190,000 clones listed, approximately 90% were seen once. This specimen was peripheral blood, taken on day 0 of AZD1222 vaccination. Every receptor here comes from an adult in good health.

The CDR3, as DNA: TGTGCCAGTATTGGTTCGGGCAGGGTTTCAGATACGCAGTATTTT. This codes for CASIGSGRVSDTQYF. This sequence joins TRBV19 and TRBJ2-3; a weak D match, TRBD1 (5 bases). CDR1 and CDR2 from the germline V gene are LNHDA and SQIVND (reference sequence). V lost 7 bases, J lost 4 bases, and 18 bases lay in between. This CDR3 has 15 amino acids.

This clone has a handful of counts. V and J are TRBV4-1 and TRBJ1-2, with 7 bases matching TRBD1. This CDR3 region has 16 residues. The V and J ends lost 6 bases and 6 bases, in that order; junction bases with no gene match: 16. CDR1 and CDR2 (germline): MGHRA, YSYEKL. CDR3 loop: CASRDITGDLTHGYTF. The CDR3 DNA sequence: TGCGCCAGCAGGGATATTACAGGGGACTTAACCCATGGCTACACCTTC.

The V call is TRBV11-1, the J call TRBJ1-1; D ambiguous. This CDR3 spans 13 amino acids. Germline V gene data show CDR1 as SGHAT and CDR2 as FQDESV (reference sequence). V shed 3 bases and J shed 0 bases, with 5 bases lying between them. CDR3 DNA: TGTGCCAGCAGCTTGGATTTGAACACTGAAGCTTTCTTT. Residues: CASSLDLNTEAFF. Full variable domain (outside the CDR3, taken from reference TRBV11-1 and TRBJ1-1): EAEVAQSPRYKITEKSQAVAFWCDPISGHATLYWYRQILGQGPELLVQFQDESVVDDSQLPKDRFSAERLKGVDSTLKIQPAELGDSAMYLCASSLDLNTEAFFGQGTRLTVV.

This rearrangement joins TRBV24-1 to TRBJ1-2, with D possibly TRBD1 on 5 matching bases. V was cut by 3 bases and J by 7 bases, with 11 bases left in between. CDR1 KGHDR and CDR2 SFDVKD come from the germline V gene. CDR3 size: 13 residues. DNA of the CDR3: TGTGCCACCAGTGATCCAGGGAATGGTGGCTACACCTTC. Translated, it gives CATSDPGNGGYTF.

V usage is TRBV12-5 and J usage is TRBJ1-3, with unresolved D. Germline V gene lookup returns CDR1 LGHNT and CDR2 FRNRAP. The CDR3 totals 16 residues. V was clipped by 0 bases and J by 3 bases, with 12 bases between them. CDR3 nucleotide sequence: TGTGCTAGTGGTTTGGTAGTTTCGGGGAATGGAAACACCATATATTTT. Its protein product is CASGLVVSGNGNTIYF.

The rearrangement links TRBV5-1 to TRBJ2-7; TRBD2 aligns across 10 bases. The CDR3 loop spans 15 amino acids. The germline V gene encodes CDR1 SGHRS and CDR2 YFSETQ. After removal of 0 bases from V and 6 bases from J, the junction contained 6 bases not matched to a gene. CDR3 amino acids: CASSLDLAGVPEQYF. The CDR3, as DNA: TGCGCCAGCAGCTTGGACCTAGCGGGAGTACCCGAGCAGTACTTC.

This chain links TRBV7-2 with TRBJ2-5, with TRBD1 as a possible D gene (5 bases). Germline CDR1 and CDR2: SGHTA and FQGNSA. V lost 6 bases and J lost 5, with 25 bases in between. The CDR3 totals 17 residues. The CDR3 loop is CASSLGAIRAREETQYF. The CDR3 nucleotides read TGTGCCAGCAGTCTAGGGGCCATTCGGGCCAGAGAGGAGACCCAGTACTTC. Full variable domain (missing parts from reference TRBV7-2 and TRBJ2-5): GAGVSQSPSNKVTEKGKDVELRCDPISGHTALYWYRQSLGQGLEFLIYFQGNSAPDKSGLPSDRFSAERTGGSVSTLTIQRTQQEDSAVYLCASSLGAIRAREETQYFGPGTRLLVL.

This clone has ten or more counts. The chain joins TRBV6-5 to TRBJ2-5; D ambiguous. Trimming removed 2 bases from V and 3 bases from J, with 4 bases in between. The germline gives CDR1 MNHEY, CDR2 SVGAGI. The CDR3 is made up of 12 amino acids. The CDR3 reads CASSYREETQYF. In nucleotides, the CDR3 is TGTGCCAGCAGTTACAGGGAAGAGACCCAGTACTTC.

The rearrangement links TRBV10-3 to TRBJ2-7; 14 bases map to TRBD2. The V gene end was trimmed by 6 bases and the J gene end by 6 bases; junction bases not matched to a gene: 13. The CDR3 extends over 17 amino acids. The germline gives CDR1 ENHRY, CDR2 SYGVKD. Written as DNA, the CDR3 is TGTGCCATCAGGGCGACTAGCGGGGGGGCCGGTGGACCCGAGCAGTACTTC. Its protein is CAIRATSGGAGGPEQYF.

The rearrangement links TRBV19 to TRBJ2-1; possibly TRBD2 for D (5 bases). Trimming removed 6 bases at V and 8 bases at J, with 14 bases between. The CDR3 is 13 residues long. Germline V gene data show CDR1 as LNHDA and CDR2 as SQIVND (reference sequence). CDR3 sequence: CASSDGITYEQFF. The CDR3 DNA sequence: TGTGCCAGTAGCGACGGGATTACCTATGAGCAGTTCTTC.

A single count supports this clone. The chain links TRBV24-1 to TRBJ2-4; tentatively, D is TRBD2 (6 bases). Germline V gene data show CDR1 as KGHDR and CDR2 as SFDVKD. The CDR3 has 15 amino acids. Between the trimmed V and J ends, which lost 4 bases and 1 base, there was a span of 10 bases. The CDR3 loop reads CATSEGGSAKNIQYF. CDR3 DNA sequence: TGTGCCACCAGTGAGGGGGGATCGGCCAAAAACATTCAGTACTTC.

This rearrangement joins TRBV3-1 (or the pseudogene TRBV3-2) to TRBJ2-2; no clear D gene. Germline-derived CDR1 and CDR2 are LGHDT and YNNKEL (reference sequence). Trimming left V 1 base short and J 6 bases short, with 12 bases between. The length of the CDR3 is 15 residues. The CDR3 region is CASSQAVGNPGELFF. For the CDR3, the DNA is TGTGCCAGCAGCCAAGCCGTAGGGAATCCCGGGGAGCTGTTTTTT.

The chain links TRBV27 to TRBJ2-4; TRBD1 agrees at 9 bases. The germline CDR1 and CDR2 sequences are MNHEY and SMNVEV (reference sequence). The ends lost 6 bases at V and 7 bases at J; junction bases unmatched: 4. The CDR3 has 13 amino acids. The CDR3 spells CASRGQGGNIQYF. CDR3 DNA: TGTGCCAGCAGGGGACAGGGAGGGAACATTCAGTACTTC.

This clone was observed a few times. The V and J genes are TRBV19 and TRBJ2-5, with D perhaps being TRBD1 or TRBD2 (6 bases each). Per germline, CDR1 LNHDA and CDR2 SQIVND (reference sequence). The CDR3 has 16 amino acids. Trimming stripped 4 bases from V and 2 bases from J, with 17 bases between. CDR3 coding DNA: TGTGCCAGTAGTAGAGGACTAAGGGGGTCTCAAGAGACCCAGTACTTC. It yields the protein CASSRGLRGSQETQYF.

This chain uses TRBV9 with TRBJ2-2; 9 positions match TRBD1. The CDR3 has 17 amino acids. With 3 bases clipped from V and 8 bases from J, the junction kept 14 bases outside the gene matches. The germline CDR1 and CDR2 sequences are SGDLS and YYNGEE. For the CDR3, the DNA is TGTGCCAGCAGCGCCGGGACAGGGATACCCGAGAGGGGGGAGCTGTTTTTT. Its translation is CASSAGTGIPERGELFF. Full variable domain (rest looked up from reference TRBV9 and TRBJ2-2): DSGVTQTPKHLITATGQRVTLRCSPRSGDLSVYWYQQSLDQGLQFLIQYYNGEERAKGNILERFSAQQFPDLHSELNLSSLELGDSALYFCASSAGTGIPERGELFFGEGSRLTVL.

The rearrangement links TRBV21-1 to TRBJ2-2; the table's D call, TRBD1, has no DNA check behind it. TRBV21-1 is described as a pseudogene. There are 19 residues in the CDR3. CDR3 region: CASTEQRGTDISPTGELFF. CDR3 nucleotide sequence: TGTGCCAGCACCGAACAGCGCGGGACAGATATTTCCCCCACCGGGGAGCTGTTTTTT.

The chain combines TRBV6-1 with TRBJ1-1, with no clear D. Looked up from germline, CDR1 is MNHNS and CDR2 is SASEGT. Trimming cost V 1 base and J 1 base, with 7 bases left between them. This CDR3 region has 14 residues. CDR3 sequence reads: CASSEGVKNTEAFF. The DNA for the CDR3 is TGTGCCAGCAGTGAAGGGGTGAAGAACACTGAAGCTTTCTTT.

This sequence joins TRBV25-1 and TRBJ1-1, with 7 bases identical to TRBD1. CDR1 MGHDK and CDR2 SYGVNS come from the germline V gene. The CDR3 spans 15 residues. Trimming took 5 bases from V and 2 from J; bases not matched to a gene: 8. CDR3 sequence (DNA): TGTGCCAGCAGTAGCACCGGGACAGCTAACACTGAAGCTTTCTTT. Its protein product is CASSSTGTANTEAFF.

V is TRBV13 and J is TRBJ2-1; 7 nucleotides match TRBD2. With V trimmed by 5 bases and J by 13 bases, 11 bases remained unmatched. CDR3 length equals 13 residues. From germline, CDR1 is PRHDT and CDR2 FYEKMQ (reference sequence). CDR3 bases: TGTGCCAGCAGCAGACTTACGGCGGGGGATCAGTTCTTC. Translating it yields CASSRLTAGDQFF.